These 8 T cell receptor beta chains were sequenced from one sample in a study of blood T cell repertoires in COVID-19. Measured with immunoSEQ multiplex PCR; TCRdb has only the in-frame clones, and not every one. The table has just under 350,000 clones, around 80% seen once; the top ten hold 3%. Input material: peripheral blood. These receptors came from a man younger than 45 with active or convalescent COVID-19.

This sequence joins TRBV6-2 or TRBV6-3 and TRBJ1-1, with 7 bases aligning to TRBD1. V was pared by 5 bases and J by 0 bases, with 6 bases of the junction left unmatched. CDR3 length: 15 amino acids. The germline V gene has CDR1 MNHEY and CDR2 SVGEGT. As DNA, the CDR3 is TGTGCCAGCAGTGACACACAGGGGCTGAACACTGAAGCTTTCTTT. Amino acids: CASSDTQGLNTEAFF.

CDR3 bases: TGTGCCAGCAGCGTATTGAAGGGCATTGGGCAGGGCGGCAATCAGCCCCAGCATTTT. It yields the protein CASSVLKGIGQGGNQPQHF. This chain joins TRBV9 and TRBJ1-5; TRBD1 is a possible D gene (5 bases). V lost 1 base to trimming and J lost 2 bases, with 22 bases between them. There are 19 residues in the CDR3. Germline V lookup: CDR1 SGDLS, CDR2 YYNGEE.

This chain's CDR3 is CAWSGPGGTDTQYF. Written as DNA, the CDR3 is TGTGCCTGGAGTGGCCCGGGGGGCACAGATACGCAGTATTTT. The chain couples TRBV30 to TRBJ2-3; D is possibly TRBD2 (6 bases). CDR3 length equals 14 residues. Per the germline V gene, CDR1 is GTSNPN and CDR2 is SVGIG (reference sequence). Trimming stripped 1 base from V and 1 base from J, with 9 bases between.

The chain links TRBV19 to TRBJ2-6; TRBD1 might be the D (6 bases). The CDR3 is made up of 16 amino acids. The V gene lost 5 bases and the J gene lost 4 bases, with 15 bases spanning the gap. Germline values: CDR1 LNHDA, CDR2 SQIVND (reference sequence). CDR3: CASSAPGVAGANVLTF. The DNA for the CDR3 is TGTGCCAGTAGTGCCCCAGGGGTCGCCGGGGCCAACGTCCTGACTTTC.

The chain couples TRBV14 to TRBJ2-1, with D tentatively TRBD1 (6 bases). Deletions cut 4 bases from V and 5 bases from J, with 9 bases between. This CDR3 is 13 amino acids long. CDR1 is SGHDN and CDR2 is FVKESK in the germline V gene. The CDR3 here is CASSLDRNNEQFF. In DNA, the CDR3 is TGTGCCAGCAGCCTGGACAGAAACAATGAGCAGTTCTTC.

This rearrangement joins TRBV24-1 to TRBJ2-7, with 10 bases matching TRBD1. The V and J ends lost 6 bases and 5 bases, in that order; junction bases with no gene match: 6. CDR1 KGHDR and CDR2 SFDVKD come from the germline V gene. The CDR3 has 14 residues. The CDR3 region is CATSWDRGNHEQYF. The CDR3 DNA reads as TGTGCCACCAGTTGGGACAGGGGAAACCACGAGCAGTACTTC.

The rearrangement links TRBV12-5 to TRBJ1-5; D possibly corresponds to TRBD1 (6 bases). This CDR3 contains 14 residues. The germline gives CDR1 LGHNT, CDR2 FRNRAP. V lost 3 bases and J 4 bases, leaving 10 bases between the germline ends. This CDR3 is CASGLGGGNQPQHF. For the CDR3, the DNA is TGTGCTAGTGGTTTAGGGGGGGGAAATCAGCCCCAGCATTTT.

The rearrangement links TRBV4-2 to TRBJ1-4; possible D gene TRBD1, 5 bases. This CDR3 contains 15 residues. Germline V gene sequence: CDR1 LGHNA, CDR2 YNFKEQ. Deletions cut 4 bases from V and 8 bases from J, with 17 bases between. For the CDR3, the DNA is TGTGCCAGCAGCCCCCCCGGAGGGGCGGGCGAAAAACTGTTTTTT. The encoded protein is CASSPPGGAGEKLFF.